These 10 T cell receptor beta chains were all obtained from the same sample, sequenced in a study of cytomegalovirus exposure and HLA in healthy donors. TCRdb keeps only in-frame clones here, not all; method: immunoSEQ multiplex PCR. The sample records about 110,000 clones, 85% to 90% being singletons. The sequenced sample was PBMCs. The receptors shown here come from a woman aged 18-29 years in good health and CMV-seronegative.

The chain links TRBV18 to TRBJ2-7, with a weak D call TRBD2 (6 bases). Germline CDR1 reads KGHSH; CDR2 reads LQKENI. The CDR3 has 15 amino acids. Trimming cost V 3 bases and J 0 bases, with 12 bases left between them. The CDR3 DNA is TGTGCCAGCTCACCCGGGACTTCCTACTCCTACGAGCAGTACTTC. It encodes CASSPGTSYSYEQYF.

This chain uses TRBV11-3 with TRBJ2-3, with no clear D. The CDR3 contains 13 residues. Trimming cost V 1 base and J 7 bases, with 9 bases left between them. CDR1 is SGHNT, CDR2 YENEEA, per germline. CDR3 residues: CASSLGSTYTQYF. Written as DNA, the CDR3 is TGTGCCAGCAGCTTAGGTTCGACTTATACGCAGTATTTT.

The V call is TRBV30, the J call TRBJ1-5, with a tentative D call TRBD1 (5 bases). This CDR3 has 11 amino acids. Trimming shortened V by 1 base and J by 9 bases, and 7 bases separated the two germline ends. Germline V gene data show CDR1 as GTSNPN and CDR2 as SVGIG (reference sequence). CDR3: CAWSATGPQHF. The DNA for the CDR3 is TGTGCCTGGAGTGCCACAGGGCCCCAGCATTTT.

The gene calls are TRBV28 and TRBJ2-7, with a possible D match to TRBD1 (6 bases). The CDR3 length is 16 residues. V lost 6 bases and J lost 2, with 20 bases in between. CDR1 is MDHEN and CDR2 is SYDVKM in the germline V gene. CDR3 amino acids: CASRRSVRGVTYEQYF. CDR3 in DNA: TGTGCCAGCAGGAGGTCGGTCAGGGGAGTAACCTACGAGCAGTACTTC.

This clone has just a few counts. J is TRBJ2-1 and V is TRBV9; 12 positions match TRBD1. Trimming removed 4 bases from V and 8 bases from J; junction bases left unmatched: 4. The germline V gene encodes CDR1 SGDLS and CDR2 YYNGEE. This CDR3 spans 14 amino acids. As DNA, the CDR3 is TGTGCCAGCAGCCAGGGACAGGGGGCGTATGAGCAGTTCTTC. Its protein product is CASSQGQGAYEQFF.

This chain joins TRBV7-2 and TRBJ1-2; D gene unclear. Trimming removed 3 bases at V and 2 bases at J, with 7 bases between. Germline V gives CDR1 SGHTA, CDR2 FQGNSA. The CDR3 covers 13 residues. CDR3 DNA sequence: TGTGCCAGCAGCTTTTCCCAGAACTATGGCTACACCTTC. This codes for CASSFSQNYGYTF.

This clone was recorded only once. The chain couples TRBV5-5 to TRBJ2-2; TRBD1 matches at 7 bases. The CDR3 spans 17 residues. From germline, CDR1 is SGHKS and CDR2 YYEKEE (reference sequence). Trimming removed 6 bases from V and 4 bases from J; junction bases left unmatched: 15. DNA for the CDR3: TGTGCCAGCACCTCCGAAGGACAGGTTCAAATCACCGGGGAGCTGTTTTTT. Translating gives CASTSEGQVQITGELFF.

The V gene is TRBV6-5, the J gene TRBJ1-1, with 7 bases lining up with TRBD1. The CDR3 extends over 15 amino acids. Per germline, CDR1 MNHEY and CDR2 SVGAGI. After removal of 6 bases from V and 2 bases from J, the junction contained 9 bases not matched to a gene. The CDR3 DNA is TGTGCCAGCAGCCTTTCACAGGGGTATAACACTGAAGCTTTCTTT. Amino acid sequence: CASSLSQGYNTEAFF.

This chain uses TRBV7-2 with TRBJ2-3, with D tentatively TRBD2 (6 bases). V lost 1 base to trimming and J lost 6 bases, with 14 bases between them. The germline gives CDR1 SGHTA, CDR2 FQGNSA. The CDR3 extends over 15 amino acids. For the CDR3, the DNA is TGTGCCAGCAGCTTAGGGGGCACTAGCTCCGATACGCAGTATTTT. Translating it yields CASSLGGTSSDTQYF.

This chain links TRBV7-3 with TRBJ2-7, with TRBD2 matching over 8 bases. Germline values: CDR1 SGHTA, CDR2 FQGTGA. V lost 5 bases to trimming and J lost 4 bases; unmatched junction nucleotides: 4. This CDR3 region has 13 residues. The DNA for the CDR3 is TGTGCCAGCAGCAGCACGGGAGGGTACGAGCAGTACTTC. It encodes CASSSTGGYEQYF. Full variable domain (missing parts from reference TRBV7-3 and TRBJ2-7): GAGVSQTPSNKVTEKGKYVELRCDPISGHTALYWYRQSLGQGPEFLIYFQGTGAADDSGLPNDRFFAVRPEGSVSTLKIQRTERGDSAVYLCASSSTGGYEQYFGPGTRLTVT.